These 10 T cell receptor beta chains were sequenced from one sample in a study of cytomegalovirus exposure and HLA in healthy donors. The study ran its PCR with 60 Vbeta and 13 Jbeta primers. Profiling relied on immunoSEQ multiplex PCR, and the TCRdb table lists in-frame clones only, not all of them. Its table lists around 210,000 clones. The sample was PBMCs. The receptors originated from a woman in her twenties or thirties in good health and CMV-seropositive.

A note on this clone: This specimen includes other DNA sequences encoding the same CDR3. This chain connects TRBV7-9 to TRBJ1-1, with D perhaps TRBD1 (5 bases). Germline CDR1 SEHNR, CDR2 FQNEAQ (reference sequence). The CDR3 is made up of 14 amino acids. Trimming removed 5 bases at V and 3 bases at J, with 13 bases between. In nucleotides, the CDR3 is TGTGCCAGCAGCCTCCTGGCGGGGGACACTGAAGCTTTCTTT. This codes for CASSLLAGDTEAFF.

The chain joins TRBV7-9 to TRBJ1-2, with TRBD1 identical over 9 bases. CDR1 is SEHNR and CDR2 is FQNEAQ in the germline V gene (reference sequence). V lost 5 bases, J lost 5 bases, and 9 bases stayed unmatched. The length of the CDR3 is 15 residues. The CDR3 here is CASSGTGQGLYGYTF. The CDR3 DNA follows: TGTGCCAGCAGCGGGACGGGACAGGGATTATATGGCTACACCTTC.

V gene TRBV4-3 combines with J gene TRBJ2-7, with 10 bases lining up with TRBD2. This CDR3 is 14 amino acids long. Germline V gene sequence: CDR1 LGHNA, CDR2 YSLEER. J lost 5 bases, V lost 3 bases, and 4 bases had no gene match. CDR3 nucleotide sequence: TGCGCCAGCAGCCAGACAGCGGGGGGGAACGAGCAGTACTTC. Encoded protein: CASSQTAGGNEQYF.

The V gene is TRBV14, the J gene TRBJ2-3; 7 bases align to TRBD2. Germline values: CDR1 SGHDN, CDR2 FVKESK. Trimming took 5 bases from V and 3 from J; bases not matched to a gene: 5. The length of the CDR3 is 14 residues. The CDR3 DNA reads TGTGCCAGCAGCAGGAGGGGAGGGACAGATACGCAGTATTTT. Translated: CASSRRGGTDTQYF.

The chain employs TRBV6-1 and TRBJ1-1, with D hard to call. CDR1 MNHNS and CDR2 SASEGT come from the germline V gene. The germline V and J ends were trimmed by 8 bases and 8 bases, with 15 bases remaining between them. This CDR3 is 12 amino acids long. CDR3 residues: CASRRESPEAFF. CDR3 DNA sequence: TGTGCCAGCCGGAGGGAGAGCCCCGAAGCTTTCTTT.

This sequence joins TRBV4-1 and TRBJ2-1; no clear D. V shed 6 bases and J shed 3 bases, with 18 bases lying between them. CDR3 length equals 16 residues. Germline V gene data show CDR1 as MGHRA and CDR2 as YSYEKL. This chain's CDR3 is CASSSYWSVDYNEQFF. The CDR3, as DNA: TGCGCCAGCAGTTCCTACTGGAGTGTGGACTACAATGAGCAGTTCTTC.

The CDR3 DNA follows: TGTGCCAGTAGCCGCCCAGGGGGGACAGGGAGAATGAACACTGAAGCTTTCTTT. It codes for CASSRPGGTGRMNTEAFF. The chain joins TRBV19 to TRBJ1-1; 9 bases are shared with TRBD1. Losses at the gene ends were 6 bases for V and 0 bases for J; bases not matched to a gene: 14. Looked up from germline, CDR1 is LNHDA and CDR2 is SQIVND (reference sequence). This CDR3 contains 18 residues. Full variable domain (outside the CDR3, taken from reference TRBV19 and TRBJ1-1): DGGITQSPKYLFRKEGQNVTLSCEQNLNHDAMYWYRQDPGQGLRLIYYSQIVNDFQKGDIAEGYSVSREKKESFPLTVTSAQKNPTAFYLCASSRPGGTGRMNTEAFFGQGTRLTVV.

The chain uses TRBV19 and TRBJ1-2; D is ambiguous. Looked up from germline, CDR1 is LNHDA and CDR2 is SQIVND (reference sequence). Trimming stripped 5 bases from V and 7 bases from J, with 8 bases between. The CDR3 is 11 residues long. CDR3 residues: CASSVPGGYTF. The CDR3 bases are TGTGCCAGTAGTGTCCCGGGTGGCTACACCTTC.

This chain uses TRBV7-2 with TRBJ2-7; 8 nucleotides line up with TRBD2. Germline CDR1 is SGHTA and CDR2 is FQGNSA. With 5 bases clipped from V and 6 bases from J, the junction kept 6 bases outside the gene matches. The CDR3 has 13 residues. CDR3 coding DNA: TGTGCCAGCAGCCCGGGGACTAGGCGCGAGCAGTACTTC. Protein product: CASSPGTRREQYF. The full variable domain, with the rest looked up from reference TRBV7-2 and TRBJ2-7, is GAGVSQSPSNKVTEKGKDVELRCDPISGHTALYWYRQSLGQGLEFLIYFQGNSAPDKSGLPSDRFSAERTGGSVSTLTIQRTQQEDSAVYLCASSPGTRREQYFGPGTRLTVT.

V is TRBV28 and J is TRBJ1-2; no firm D call. V lost 4 bases and J 5 bases, leaving 5 bases between the germline ends. The germline V gene encodes CDR1 MDHEN and CDR2 SYDVKM. The CDR3 is 11 residues long. CDR3 in amino acids: CASSSAYGYTF. The CDR3 DNA reads as TGTGCCAGCAGTTCAGCGTATGGCTACACCTTC.